These 23 T cell receptor beta chains were all obtained from the same sample, sequenced in a study of T cells in Graves' hyperthyroidism and ophthalmopathy. The CDR3 regions of TCR beta were amplified from RNA transcripts. HTBI primers were the set used in a first-round RT-PCR of the TCR CDR3. In TCRdb, the multiplex PCR reads were re-called with MiXCR into one record per CDR3 protein. The sample includes about 400,000 distinct CDR3 sequences, about 14% of them seen just once. The sequenced sample was blood. The receptors come from a man between 50 and 59 years old with Graves' ophthalmopathy.

This chain joins TRBV20-1 and TRBJ2-1; D not certain. The V gene's germline CDR1 is DFQATT and CDR2 SNEGSKA (reference sequence). V lost 5 bases and J 12 bases, leaving 11 bases between the germline ends. There are 10 residues in the CDR3. The CDR3 region is CSALDNRQFF. CDR3 bases: TGCAGTGCTCTCGACAATCGGCAGTTCTTC.

The chain joins TRBV4-1 to TRBJ2-5, with 10 positions matching TRBD2. Germline trimming cut 0 bases from V and 5 bases from J; bases unmatched to any gene: 12. The CDR3 is 18 amino acids. Germline CDR1 reads MGHRA; CDR2 reads YSYEKL. Written as DNA, the CDR3 is TGCGCCAGCAGCCAAGATAAGTGGCTAGCGGGAGCGCGCGAGACCCAGTACTTC. Translating it yields CASSQDKWLAGARETQYF.

The rearrangement uses TRBV11-2 and TRBJ2-5, with unresolved D. CDR1 and CDR2 (germline): SGHAT, FQNNGV. This CDR3 is built from 15 residues. With 2 bases removed from V and 0 bases from J, the gap between germline ends came to 10 bases. CDR3 loop: CASSLTLGNQETQYF. DNA for the CDR3: TGTGCCAGCAGCTTAACGCTCGGTAACCAAGAGACCCAGTACTTC.

The V call is TRBV19, the J call TRBJ1-2; possibly TRBD1 for D (6 bases). The CDR3 is made up of 11 amino acids. V was trimmed by 9 bases and J by 7 bases, leaving 12 bases between them. Per the germline V gene, CDR1 is LNHDA and CDR2 is SQIVND (reference sequence). The CDR3 loop reads CARNEQGGYTF. The CDR3 nucleotides read TGTGCCAGGAACGAACAGGGTGGCTACACCTTC.

The chain employs TRBV4-1 and TRBJ2-3; D call uncertain. Looked up from germline, CDR1 is MGHRA and CDR2 is YSYEKL. V shed 0 bases and J shed 3 bases, with 16 bases lying between them. The CDR3 is 17 residues long. CDR3 DNA sequence: TGCGCCAGCAGCCAAGAAACGTCTAAACGGTGGACAGATACGCAGTATTTT. It is translated as CASSQETSKRWTDTQYF.

Many counts were recorded for this clonotype. The gene calls are TRBV20-1 and TRBJ2-7; 11 bases align to TRBD1. Germline V gives CDR1 DFQATT, CDR2 SNEGSKA (reference sequence). The CDR3 totals 14 residues. Germline trimming cut 6 bases from V and 4 bases from J; bases unmatched to any gene: 8. The CDR3 sequence is CSAQSGQGAYEQYF. DNA for the CDR3: TGCAGTGCCCAGTCCGGACAGGGGGCTTACGAGCAGTACTTC.

This clonotype was found many times. The junction shows a germline mismatch at one end, possibly a read error. The chain combines TRBV2 with TRBJ2-7, with D possibly being TRBD1 (5 bases). From germline, CDR1 is SNHLY and CDR2 FYNNEI. This CDR3 is built from 17 residues. CDR3 loop: CASSEALRWQGSHEQYF. For the CDR3, the DNA is TGTGCCAGCAGTGAAGCGCTTCGTTGGCAGGGCTCCCACGAGCAGTACTTC.

This clonotype was picked up many times. This chain connects TRBV6-1 to TRBJ1-2, with D possibly TRBD1 on 5 matching bases. Trimming pared 3 bases from V and 0 bases from J, leaving 11 bases between. This CDR3 is built from 15 residues. Germline loops: CDR1 MNHNS, CDR2 SASEGT. CDR3 loop: CASSEQYRTNYGYTF. For the CDR3, the DNA is TGTGCCAGCAGTGAGCAGTACAGGACTAACTATGGCTACACCTTC.

This clonotype was found a few times. The rearrangement uses TRBV27 and TRBJ2-2, with D maybe TRBD2 (5 bases). Germline V gives CDR1 MNHEY, CDR2 SMNVEV (reference sequence). With 2 bases removed from V and 9 bases from J, the gap between germline ends came to 13 bases. The CDR3 spans 14 residues. The CDR3 loop reads CASSLRIASRELFF. The CDR3 nucleotides are TGTGCCAGCAGTTTACGAATAGCGAGCAGGGAGCTGTTTTTT.

Written as DNA, the CDR3 is TGCGCCAGCAGCCCGACGGAAGGGTGGGCAGATACGCAGTATTTT. This translates into CASSPTEGWADTQYF. The chain carries TRBV4-1 and TRBJ2-3; D unresolved. Germline V gives CDR1 MGHRA, CDR2 YSYEKL. V lost 4 bases and J lost 4, with 15 bases in between. The CDR3 is 15 amino acids.

The CDR3 loop is CATSRFSGGSYNEQFF. The CDR3 DNA sequence: TGTGCCACCAGCAGATTTAGCGGGGGCTCCTACAATGAGCAGTTCTTC. The V call is TRBV15, the J call TRBJ2-1, with 9 positions matching TRBD2. The germline V gene encodes CDR1 LNHNV and CDR2 YYDKDF (reference sequence). The J segment lost 0 bases and the V segment lost 2 bases, leaving 2 bases of the junction unmatched. The CDR3 covers 16 residues. The full variable domain, in which reference TRBV15 and TRBJ2-1 provide the parts outside the CDR3, is DAMVIQNPRYQVTQFGKPVTLSCSQTLNHNVMYWYQQKSSQAPKLLFHYYDKDFNNEADTPDNFQSRRPNTSFCFLDIRSPGLGDTAMYLCATSRFSGGSYNEQFFGPGTRLTVL.

V is TRBV19 and J is TRBJ2-5; D gene unclear. Germline CDR1 LNHDA, CDR2 SQIVND (reference sequence). CDR3 length: 14 residues. V lost 1 base, J lost 1 base, and 7 bases lay in between. The CDR3 DNA follows: TGTGCCAGTAGTATAGTGGGCAGCCAAGAGACCCAGTACTTC. It encodes CASSIVGSQETQYF.

The chain uses TRBV6-5 and TRBJ2-1, with no clear D. V shed 0 bases and J shed 7 bases, with 1 base lying between them. Germline CDR1 is MNHEY and CDR2 is SVGAGI. The CDR3 consists of 11 residues. The CDR3 DNA reads as TGTGCCAGCAGTTACTCAAATGAGCAGTTCTTC. Its protein product is CASSYSNEQFF.

This clonotype was counted a few times. The chain employs TRBV29-1 and TRBJ2-7, with D possibly TRBD1 on 7 matching bases. V lost 1 base and J 3 bases, leaving 13 bases between the germline ends. Germline V gene sequence: CDR1 SQVTM, CDR2 ANQGSEA. The CDR3 is 14 amino acids. For the CDR3, the DNA is TGCAGCGTTGAAGGGCAGGGGGGCGGCTACGAGCAGTACTTC. Translating gives CSVEGQGGGYEQYF.

This clonotype was seen at least ten times. This chain joins TRBV18 and TRBJ2-1, with a tentative D call TRBD1 (6 bases). The CDR3 loop spans 14 amino acids. Trimming cost V 5 bases and J 9 bases, with 17 bases left between them. Germline V gene data show CDR1 as KGHSH and CDR2 as LQKENI. The chain's CDR3 is CASSWAGERSEQFF. In DNA form, the CDR3 reads TGTGCCAGCTCATGGGCAGGGGAACGTAGTGAGCAGTTCTTC.

This clonotype was counted only a few times. V usage is TRBV19 and J usage is TRBJ2-5, with 12 positions matching TRBD1. In germline, CDR1 is LNHDA, CDR2 SQIVND (reference sequence). V gave up 5 bases and J gave up 5 bases; unmatched junction bases: 6. CDR3 length equals 15 residues. CDR3 sequence reads: CASSPTGQGAETQYF. The CDR3 DNA sequence: TGTGCCAGTAGTCCTACGGGACAGGGGGCTGAGACCCAGTACTTC.

This clonotype was seen more than once but under ten times. The chain employs TRBV5-1 and TRBJ1-2; the D is unclear. This CDR3 is built from 13 residues. V shed 6 bases and J shed 8 bases, with 17 bases lying between them. CDR1 is SGHRS and CDR2 is YFSETQ in the germline V gene. The CDR3 loop is CASKALAGWGYTF. The CDR3 coding sequence is TGCGCCAGCAAAGCCCTGGCCGGGTGGGGCTACACCTTC.

Turning to this clonotype: No conserved phenylalanine or tryptophan ends this CDR3, so it is likely a read error. The V gene is TRBV14, the J gene TRBJ2-1; D is uncertain. Germline CDR1 reads SGHDN; CDR2 reads FVKESK. V dropped 0 bases and J dropped 8 bases, with 17 bases sitting between them. The CDR3 contains 16 residues. The CDR3 nucleotides are TGTGCCAGCAGCCAAGACAACTTTTTTTATGGGGATGAGCAGTTCCTC. Translated: CASSQDNFFYGDEQFL.

This clonotype turned up a few times. V and J are TRBV24-1 and TRBJ2-1; 11 nucleotides line up with TRBD2. Germline values: CDR1 KGHDR, CDR2 SFDVKD. This CDR3 is 14 amino acids long. The ends lost 7 bases at V and 7 bases at J; junction bases unmatched: 5. The CDR3 bases are TGTGCCACCAGACCCGGGACTAGCGGTAATGAGCAGTTCTTC. Protein: CATRPGTSGNEQFF.

This clonotype has at least ten counts. The chain links TRBV9 to TRBJ2-1, with TRBD2 matching 12 bases. J was trimmed by 3 bases and V by 4 bases; bases with no gene match: 5. The CDR3 contains 16 residues. The germline V gene has CDR1 SGDLS and CDR2 YYNGEE. This chain's CDR3 is CASSPGLAGNYNEQFF. CDR3 in DNA: TGTGCCAGCAGCCCCGGACTAGCGGGGAACTACAATGAGCAGTTCTTC. The complete variable domain, with remaining parts taken from reference TRBV9 and TRBJ2-1, reads DSGVTQTPKHLITATGQRVTLRCSPRSGDLSVYWYQQSLDQGLQFLIQYYNGEERAKGNILERFSAQQFPDLHSELNLSSLELGDSALYFCASSPGLAGNYNEQFFGPGTRLTVL.

This clonotype was detected only a few times. The rearrangement joins TRBV19 to TRBJ1-2, with D possibly TRBD1 on 5 matching bases. V lost 10 bases and J lost 4, with 13 bases in between. Per the germline V gene, CDR1 is LNHDA and CDR2 is SQIVND (reference sequence). CDR3 length: 12 residues. The CDR3 loop reads CATLTQGYGYTF. Written as DNA, the CDR3 is TGTGCCACCCTAACCCAGGGCTATGGCTACACCTTC. Full variable domain (outside the CDR3, taken from reference TRBV19 and TRBJ1-2): DGGITQSPKYLFRKEGQNVTLSCEQNLNHDAMYWYRQDPGQGLRLIYYSQIVNDFQKGDIAEGYSVSREKKESFPLTVTSAQKNPTAFYLCATLTQGYGYTFGSGTRLTVV.

This clonotype was detected a few times. J is TRBJ2-3 and V is TRBV29-1; 9 positions match TRBD2. This CDR3 has 14 amino acids. CDR1 is SQVTM, CDR2 ANQGSEA, per germline. With 3 bases clipped from V and 4 bases from J, the junction kept 5 bases outside the gene matches. The DNA of the CDR3 is TGCAGCGTTGATCCTAGCGGGAACCCAGATACGCAGTATTTT. This gives the protein CSVDPSGNPDTQYF.

This clonotype was detected many times. The chain couples TRBV30 to TRBJ1-1; the D is unclear. CDR1 is GTSNPN, CDR2 SVGIG, per germline (reference sequence). Trimming took 0 bases from V and 0 from J, leaving 11 bases between them. The CDR3 sequence is 15 residues long. The DNA for the CDR3 is TGTGCCTGGAGTGTTAGCGGTGGACTGAACACTGAAGCTTTCTTT. Protein sequence: CAWSVSGGLNTEAFF.